The 20 T cell receptor beta chains presented below share a single source sample, sequenced in a study of control samples from healthy donors and cancer patients. Data came from immunoSEQ multiplex PCR; TCRdb stores just in-frame clones and leaves some out. The sample has roughly 200,000 clones, just under 95% seen once. The specimen sequenced was blood. Receptors were obtained from a man aged 50 or older in good health.

The V call is TRBV5-1, the J call TRBJ1-1; D unclear. Germline V CDR1 and CDR2: SGHRS, YFSETQ. The CDR3 is 14 amino acids. Trimming took 2 bases from V and 3 from J, leaving 11 bases between them. The CDR3 loop reads CASSFGVADTEAFF. As DNA, the CDR3 is TGCGCCAGCAGCTTTGGCGTGGCGGACACTGAAGCTTTCTTT.

The chain is built from TRBV5-1 and TRBJ1-3; D gene ambiguous. V was shortened by 0 bases and J by 4 bases, with 11 bases between the two germline ends. The CDR3 loop spans 15 amino acids. Germline lookup yields CDR1 SGHRS and CDR2 YFSETQ. Here the CDR3 DNA reads TGCGCCAGCAGCTTGGCCGGCTTAGGCGGAAACACCATATATTTT. This codes for CASSLAGLGGNTIYF.

V gene TRBV18 combines with J gene TRBJ2-5; D not resolved. The germline V and J ends were trimmed by 3 bases and 2 bases, with 13 bases remaining between them. Germline-derived CDR1 and CDR2 are KGHSH and LQKENI. The CDR3 covers 15 residues. The CDR3 loop reads CASSPGNSYQETQYF. DNA of the CDR3: TGTGCCAGCTCACCGGGGAACAGTTATCAAGAGACCCAGTACTTC.

The rearrangement uses TRBV7-9 and TRBJ1-5; D not certain. The CDR3 totals 15 residues. The germline V gene has CDR1 SEHNR and CDR2 FQNEAQ (reference sequence). The germline V and J ends were trimmed by 2 bases and 0 bases, with 8 bases remaining between them. The CDR3 sequence is CASSLREYSNQPQHF. CDR3 bases: TGTGCCAGCAGCTTACGGGAATATAGCAATCAGCCCCAGCATTTT.

The chain is built from TRBV15 and TRBJ2-7, with D perhaps TRBD1 (6 bases). Germline V gives CDR1 LNHNV, CDR2 YYDKDF (reference sequence). V gave up 0 bases and J gave up 3 bases, with 15 bases separating them. There are 16 residues in the CDR3. This CDR3 reads CATSRDFGTKNYEQYF. Here the CDR3 DNA reads TGTGCCACCAGCAGAGATTTCGGGACAAAAAACTACGAGCAGTACTTC. Full variable domain (outside the CDR3, taken from reference TRBV15 and TRBJ2-7): DAMVIQNPRYQVTQFGKPVTLSCSQTLNHNVMYWYQQKSSQAPKLLFHYYDKDFNNEADTPDNFQSRRPNTSFCFLDIRSPGLGDTAMYLCATSRDFGTKNYEQYFGPGTRLTVT.

This rearrangement joins TRBV4-2 to TRBJ2-7; 10 bases map to TRBD2. The CDR3 length is 15 residues. CDR1 LGHNA and CDR2 YNFKEQ come from the germline V gene. V dropped 4 bases and J dropped 5; count of bases not matched to a gene: 8. The CDR3 loop is CASSPIAAGGDEQYF. In nucleotides, the CDR3 is TGTGCCAGCAGCCCGATCGCAGCGGGGGGGGACGAGCAGTACTTC.

The V and J genes are TRBV24-1 and TRBJ1-3, with D uncertain. Germline CDR1 KGHDR, CDR2 SFDVKD. This CDR3 contains 17 residues. Trimming stripped 5 bases from V and 0 bases from J, with 16 bases between. DNA for the CDR3: TGTGCCACCAGTGGCGGGCAGCGAATCCTCTCTGGAAACACCATATATTTT. Protein product: CATSGGQRILSGNTIYF.

The gene calls are TRBV28 and TRBJ2-2; D possibly corresponds to TRBD1 (5 bases). Trimming removed 6 bases from V and 3 bases from J, with 17 bases in between. Germline V gene lookup returns CDR1 MDHEN and CDR2 SYDVKM. The CDR3 is 16 amino acids. DNA of the CDR3: TGTGCCAGCAGGCGGACACTACACGCCGACACCGGGGAGCTGTTTTTT. Its translation: CASRRTLHADTGELFF.

The chain recombines TRBV6-5 with TRBJ2-3; D assignment may be TRBD1 or TRBD2 (6 bases each). From germline, CDR1 is MNHEY and CDR2 SVGAGI. CDR3 length: 15 amino acids. Trimming removed 6 bases from V and 8 bases from J, with 21 bases in between. The CDR3 reads CASRSWLGGTGTQYF. CDR3 sequence (DNA): TGTGCCAGCAGATCCTGGCTAGGGGGGACCGGTACGCAGTATTTT.

The chain carries TRBV7-9 and TRBJ1-3; D unclear. CDR1 is SEHNR and CDR2 is FQNEAQ in the germline V gene (reference sequence). This CDR3 is 15 amino acids long. With 5 bases removed from V and 2 bases from J, the gap between germline ends came to 13 bases. As DNA, the CDR3 is TGTGCCAGCAGCCCCTACGTAGAGGCTGGAAACACCATATATTTT. This codes for CASSPYVEAGNTIYF.

For this clone: The same CDR3 can be traced to other DNA sequences in this sample. The chain recombines TRBV4-1 with TRBJ1-2, with D possibly TRBD1 on 6 matching bases. The CDR3 length is 13 residues. Germline assignment: CDR1 MGHRA and CDR2 YSYEKL. The V gene lost 4 bases and the J gene lost 4 bases, with 10 bases spanning the gap. In DNA form, the CDR3 reads TGCGCCAGCAGCCCACAGGGCTCCTATGGCTACACCTTC. Translation gives CASSPQGSYGYTF.

Only one count was recorded for this clone. This CDR3 is missing its conserved last phenylalanine or tryptophan, likely due to a read error. The DNA is omitted, as the CDR3 cannot be located on it reliably, and the CDR3 follows TCRdb's listing. V usage is TRBV2 and J usage is TRBJ2-7; TRBD2, the table's D call, was not compared with the DNA. Germline V lookup: CDR1 SNHLY, CDR2 FYNNEI. The CDR3 is 13 amino acids in total, end residues counted. The CDR3 is CASSEGVAGRSLA.

J is TRBJ2-1 and V is TRBV28; 8 bases match TRBD2. Germline-derived CDR1 and CDR2 are MDHEN and SYDVKM. The V and J ends lost 5 bases and 6 bases, in that order; junction bases with no gene match: 9. The CDR3 covers 15 residues. DNA of the CDR3: TGTGCCAGCAGTCCCTCCCGGGGGGGCCTCAATGAGCAGTTCTTC. Translated, it gives CASSPSRGGLNEQFF.

The rearrangement joins TRBV4-1 to TRBJ2-7, with TRBD2 as a possible D gene (5 bases). CDR1 is MGHRA and CDR2 is YSYEKL in the germline V gene. Trimming shortened V by 4 bases and J by 6 bases, and 10 bases separated the two germline ends. The CDR3 sequence is 12 residues long. The CDR3 DNA reads TGCGCCAGCAGCCCCGTCCGGGGCGAGCAGTACTTC. Translating it yields CASSPVRGEQYF.

The chain links TRBV6-6 to TRBJ1-3, with D uncertain. V was shortened by 5 bases and J by 1 base, with 12 bases between the two germline ends. Per germline, CDR1 MNHNY and CDR2 SVGAGI (reference sequence). CDR3 length: 15 residues. CDR3 sequence reads: CASSPTGLSGNTIYF. Here the CDR3 DNA reads TGTGCCAGCAGTCCGACGGGTTTATCTGGAAACACCATATATTTT.

The rearrangement links TRBV27 to TRBJ1-4, with D perhaps matching TRBD1 (5 bases). This CDR3 has 16 amino acids. CDR1 MNHEY and CDR2 SMNVEV come from the germline V gene (reference sequence). Trimming took off 6 bases at V and 2 bases at J, with 16 bases between the two ends. The chain's CDR3 is CASRRDRFGTNEKLFF. The CDR3 coding sequence is TGTGCCAGCAGACGAGACAGATTTGGCACTAATGAAAAACTGTTTTTT. The full variable domain, with the rest looked up from reference TRBV27 and TRBJ1-4, is EAQVTQNPRYLITVTGKKLTVTCSQNMNHEYMSWYRQDPGLGLRQIYYSMNVEVTDKGDVPEGYKVSRKEKRNFPLILESPSPNQTSLYFCASRRDRFGTNEKLFFGSGTQLSVL.

This sequence joins TRBV7-9 and TRBJ1-6; D unclear. V lost 1 base and J lost 11, with 6 bases in between. Per germline, CDR1 SEHNR and CDR2 FQNEAQ (reference sequence). This CDR3 is 12 amino acids long. The CDR3 nucleotides read TGTGCCAGCAGCTTAGACCACACACCCCTCCACTTT. Its protein is CASSLDHTPLHF.

The V gene is TRBV27, the J gene TRBJ1-2; D is unclear. The CDR3 covers 18 residues. With 0 bases removed from V and 0 bases from J, the gap between germline ends came to 17 bases. Germline-derived CDR1 and CDR2 are MNHEY and SMNVEV (reference sequence). CDR3 DNA sequence: TGTGCCAGCAGTTTATCGTTCGGGGTGGCAAGATCTAACTATGGCTACACCTTC. Its protein product is CASSLSFGVARSNYGYTF.

The V call is TRBV4-1, the J call TRBJ1-6, with 7 bases fitting TRBD1. V was pared by 3 bases and J by 12 bases, with 11 bases of the junction left unmatched. This CDR3 is built from 15 residues. Germline assignment: CDR1 MGHRA and CDR2 YSYEKL. The CDR3 DNA is TGCGCCAGCAGCCATAACACCGATACAGGGGAACCCCTCCACTTT. Translation: CASSHNTDTGEPLHF.

J is TRBJ2-3 and V is TRBV3-1 (or the pseudogene TRBV3-2), with TRBD1 matching 8 bases. The CDR3 contains 12 residues. V gave up 4 bases and J gave up 12 bases; unmatched junction bases: 6. Per the germline V gene, CDR1 is LGHDT and CDR2 is YNNKEL (reference sequence). The chain's CDR3 is CASSLNRGFQYF. As DNA, the CDR3 is TGTGCCAGCAGCCTGAACAGGGGGTTCCAGTATTTT.